One sample yielded the 20 T cell receptor beta chains listed below, sequenced in a study of control samples from healthy donors and cancer patients. Clones were sequenced by immunoSEQ multiplex PCR, and TCRdb holds only the in-frame ones, with some missing. The sample carries 120,000 to 150,000 clones, around nine tenths recorded once. The material sequenced was blood. These receptors were taken from a man aged 30-40 years in good health.

The rearrangement joins TRBV4-2 to TRBJ1-6; D not resolved. This CDR3 is built from 12 residues. V shed 0 bases and J shed 10 bases, with 4 bases lying between them. The germline V gene has CDR1 LGHNA and CDR2 YNFKEQ. CDR3 sequence (DNA): TGTGCCAGCAGCCAAGATTCATCACCCCTCCACTTT. Its protein product is CASSQDSSPLHF.

The chain is built from TRBV7-3 and TRBJ2-1; unclear D gene. Trimming pared 2 bases from V and 5 bases from J, leaving 7 bases between. The CDR3 extends over 13 amino acids. Germline CDR1 and CDR2: SGHTA and FQGTGA. CDR3 in amino acids: CASSLLPHNEQFF. The CDR3 bases are TGTGCCAGCAGCTTACTCCCGCACAATGAGCAGTTCTTC.

The rearrangement uses TRBV3-1 (or the pseudogene TRBV3-2) and TRBJ2-5; D not certain. CDR1 LGHDT and CDR2 YNNKEL come from the germline V gene (reference sequence). CDR3 length equals 15 residues. V was pared by 3 bases and J by 0 bases, with 11 bases between. The CDR3 DNA sequence: TGTGCCAGCAGCCACGCCCGCCTTAACCAAGAGACCCAGTACTTC. It yields the protein CASSHARLNQETQYF.

The chain couples TRBV6-5 to TRBJ2-7; 8 positions match TRBD2. Germline assignment: CDR1 MNHEY and CDR2 SVGAGI. This CDR3 spans 15 amino acids. Trimming took 8 bases from V and 3 from J; bases not matched to a gene: 12. Here the CDR3 reads CASREPKREFYEQYF. In DNA, the CDR3 is TGTGCCAGCCGAGAACCGAAGCGGGAGTTCTACGAGCAGTACTTC.

The gene calls are TRBV6-2 or TRBV6-3 and TRBJ1-2; D is unresolved. Trimming cost V 0 bases and J 4 bases, with 9 bases left between them. The germline V gene has CDR1 MNHEY and CDR2 SVGEGT. The CDR3 length is 14 residues. CDR3 amino acids: CASSYSSRPYGYTF. The CDR3 nucleotides are TGTGCCAGCAGTTACTCGAGTAGGCCCTATGGCTACACCTTC.

This clone was seen once. The CDR3 region has the DNA TGTGCCTGGAACCTCAGGGGGAGCTACCAAGAGACCCAGTACTTC. Protein sequence: CAWNLRGSYQETQYF. V gene TRBV30 combines with J gene TRBJ2-5, with 7 bases lining up with TRBD1. Germline assignment: CDR1 GTSNPN and CDR2 SVGIG (reference sequence). Trimming removed 4 bases from V and 0 bases from J; junction bases left unmatched: 8. CDR3 length equals 15 residues.

The chain joins TRBV21-1 to TRBJ1-4. TRBV21-1 is reported as a pseudogene. This CDR3 has 15 residues. The CDR3 DNA sequence: TGTGCCAGCAGCAAAGGTCAGCGACTTAATGAAAAACTGTTTTTT. It is translated as CASSKGQRLNEKLFF.

The chain joins TRBV2 to TRBJ2-7; a possible D gene is TRBD1 (5 bases). The ends were cut back, 7 bases at V and 7 bases at J, with 14 bases in the middle. CDR3 length: 12 residues. In germline, CDR1 is SNHLY, CDR2 FYNNEI. The CDR3 DNA reads as TGTGCCAGCATCCTACTGTCAGGGGAGCAGTACTTC. It translates to CASILLSGEQYF.

With respect to this clone: In the same sample, other DNA sequences code for this CDR3. The chain joins TRBV18 to TRBJ1-5; D remains unclear. This CDR3 has 13 residues. Per germline, CDR1 KGHSH and CDR2 LQKENI. Deletions cut 3 bases from V and 4 bases from J, with 7 bases between. The CDR3 here is CASSPGRNQPQHF. The DNA of the CDR3 is TGTGCCAGCTCACCTGGGAGGAATCAGCCCCAGCATTTT.

The chain recombines TRBV10-3 with TRBJ1-2; D not resolved. Germline CDR1 reads ENHRY; CDR2 reads SYGVKD. The germline V and J ends were trimmed by 3 bases and 4 bases, with 18 bases remaining between them. This CDR3 region has 16 residues. DNA for the CDR3: TGTGCCATCAGTGAATCTTTGGGGAGAGCGGGCTATGGCTACACCTTC. Its protein is CAISESLGRAGYGYTF.

V usage is TRBV27 and J usage is TRBJ1-5; TRBD1 agrees at 9 bases. Germline assignment: CDR1 MNHEY and CDR2 SMNVEV (reference sequence). With V trimmed by 2 bases and J by 7 bases, 6 bases remained unmatched. This CDR3 has 15 amino acids. The CDR3 sequence is CASSLTGGPGQPQHF. Here the CDR3 DNA reads TGTGCCAGCAGTTTAACAGGGGGCCCGGGGCAGCCCCAGCATTTT.

The V and J genes are TRBV5-4 and TRBJ2-5, with 9 bases aligning to TRBD1. With V trimmed by 4 bases and J by 4 bases, 5 bases remained unmatched. This CDR3 is built from 14 residues. The germline V gene encodes CDR1 SGHNT and CDR2 YYREEE (reference sequence). In DNA, the CDR3 is TGTGCCAGCAGCCGTACAGGGGGCCGAGAGACCCAGTACTTC. Translation gives CASSRTGGRETQYF. Based on the CDR3 plus reference TRBV5-4 and TRBJ2-5, the full variable domain is ETGVTQSPTHLIKTRGQQVTLRCSSQSGHNTVSWYQQALGQGPQFIFQYYREEENGRGNFPPRFSGLQFPNYSSELNVNALELDDSALYLCASSRTGGRETQYFGPGTRLLVL.

The chain is built from TRBV19 and TRBJ1-5; TRBD1 matches at 9 bases. This CDR3 region has 16 residues. In germline, CDR1 is LNHDA, CDR2 SQIVND (reference sequence). The trim removed 6 bases at V and 3 bases at J, leaving 9 bases unmatched. CDR3 nucleotide sequence: TGTGCCAGTAGATCTCCCGGGACAGGGACCAATCAGCCCCAGCATTTT. Translating it yields CASRSPGTGTNQPQHF.

This clone has only one observation. The rearrangement joins TRBV19 to TRBJ2-7, with unresolved D. In germline, CDR1 is LNHDA, CDR2 SQIVND (reference sequence). With 3 bases removed from V and 1 base from J, the gap between germline ends came to 10 bases. This CDR3 region has 14 residues. CDR3 nucleotide sequence: TGTGCCAGTAGTATTTCCCCACAGTCCTACGAGCAGTACTTC. Protein sequence: CASSISPQSYEQYF.

V is TRBV28 and J is TRBJ2-2; 9 bases map to TRBD2. V lost 3 bases and J lost 1; bases outside the gene matches: 3. The CDR3 sequence is 16 residues long. The germline gives CDR1 MDHEN, CDR2 SYDVKM. The DNA for the CDR3 is TGTGCCAGCAGTTTGTCGACTAGCGGGAACACCGGGGAGCTGTTTTTT. This sequence encodes CASSLSTSGNTGELFF.

The chain has TRBV5-4 and TRBJ2-3; 12 bases line up with TRBD1. Germline V gene lookup returns CDR1 SGHNT and CDR2 YYREEE (reference sequence). With V trimmed by 3 bases and J by 1 base, 6 bases remained unmatched. The length of the CDR3 is 17 residues. CDR3 DNA sequence: TGTGCCAGCAGCTCTGGGACAGGGGGCACAGGCACAGATACGCAGTATTTT. Translating gives CASSSGTGGTGTDTQYF.

V usage is TRBV30 and J usage is TRBJ2-3; 10 nucleotides align to TRBD2. Germline CDR1 is GTSNPN and CDR2 is SVGIG (reference sequence). The CDR3 sequence is 18 residues long. V lost 3 bases, J lost 6 bases, and 18 bases stayed unmatched. The CDR3 DNA reads TGTGCCTGGAGCCTAACTACATTTTCAGGACTAGCGGAGGATACGCAGTATTTT. Translated, it gives CAWSLTTFSGLAEDTQYF.

The V and J genes are TRBV13 and TRBJ2-1, with 9 bases matching TRBD1. CDR1 and CDR2 from the germline V gene are PRHDT and FYEKMQ (reference sequence). Unmatched junction bases numbered 12, after V lost 5 bases and J lost 7 bases. This CDR3 is 16 amino acids long. The DNA of the CDR3 is TGTGCCAGCAGCCCGTTCTGGGACAGGGTAGGGAATGAGCAGTTCTTC. Residues: CASSPFWDRVGNEQFF.

The chain combines TRBV6-5 with TRBJ2-3; D might be TRBD1 (6 bases). The CDR3 extends over 12 amino acids. Trimming stripped 5 bases from V and 6 bases from J, with 9 bases between. CDR1 MNHEY and CDR2 SVGAGI come from the germline V gene. Here the CDR3 DNA reads TGTGCCAGCAGTCGGGACATGGATACGCAGTATTTT. The encoded protein is CASSRDMDTQYF.

J is TRBJ2-5 and V is TRBV15; no clear D gene. Deletions cut 0 bases from V and 1 base from J, with 12 bases between. The CDR3 has 16 residues. Per germline, CDR1 LNHNV and CDR2 YYDKDF (reference sequence). The CDR3, as DNA: TGTGCCACCAGCAGAGATCGAGTTTGGCTCCAAGAGACCCAGTACTTC. Translating it yields CATSRDRVWLQETQYF.